Listed below are T cell receptor beta chains from one sample, sequenced in a study of blood T cell repertoires in COVID-19. The data were produced by immunoSEQ multiplex PCR, yet TCRdb's version contains in-frame clones alone and is incomplete. The sample has approximately 99,000 clones; about 86% are singletons. Source material: peripheral blood. All receptors derive from a woman aged 55-69 years in a cohort sampled during active or convalescent COVID-19. The CDR3 runs from the conserved cysteine through the conserved F or W. A D gene is named only where the DNA matches it firmly. Clone size is given for some rows only: seen once, a few or many times, or a class if the clone is expanded.

cdr3_nt cdr3_aa clone_size j_call v_call cdr3_length d_call
TGTGCCAGCAGTTTATCTTGGCAGGACTACAATGAGCAGTTCTTC CASSLSWQDYNEQFF - TRBJ2-1 TRBV28 15 -
TGTGCCACCAGTGATTTTAATCCCCCCGGGGAGCTGTTTTTT CATSDFNPPGELFF - TRBJ2-2 TRBV24-1 14 -
TGTGCCAGCAGCGTCACTGGCGGGGTCTCCTACGAGCAGTACTTC CASSVTGGVSYEQYF once TRBJ2-7 TRBV7-2 15 -
TGTGCCAGCAGCCAACAGGGTTTGCACACTGAAGCTTTCTTT CASSQQGLHTEAFF - TRBJ1-1 TRBV3-1/TRBV3-2 14 -
TGTGCCAGCAGCCCCCGACAGCCTGCTAACTATGGCTACACCTTC CASSPRQPANYGYTF - TRBJ1-2 TRBV9 15 -
TGTGCCAGCAGTTTCAGCGAATATTCACCCCTCCACTTT CASSFSEYSPLHF few TRBJ1-6 TRBV28 13 -
TGCGCCAGCAGCCAATCTTCCCTTGGGACTAGAACACACGAGCAGTTCTTC CASSQSSLGTRTHEQFF - TRBJ2-1 TRBV4-1 17 TRBD2
TGTGCCAGCAGCTCCTCCAGCCCAGGCTATGGCTACACCTTC CASSSSSPGYGYTF once TRBJ1-2 TRBV11-2 14 -
TGTGCCAGCAGCCCACAATTCTCGCGGGGGGGCCGGGAGACCCAGTACTTC CASSPQFSRGGRETQYF - TRBJ2-5 TRBV3-1/TRBV3-2 17 TRBD2
TGCACCAGCAGCCAGGGCGGGAGAAAGGACGAGCAGTACTTC CTSSQGGRKDEQYF - TRBJ2-7 TRBV1 14 -
TGCGCCAGCAGCAGGATGGACAGGGCCTCCTACGAGCAGTACTTC CASSRMDRASYEQYF - TRBJ2-7 TRBV5-1 15 TRBD1
TGCGCCAGCAGCCCGGACAGGAGTTCACCCCTCCACTTT CASSPDRSSPLHF - TRBJ1-6 TRBV5-1 13 TRBD1
TGTGCCAGCAGCACCGGACTAGCGGGAGCAACAGATACGCAGTATTTT CASSTGLAGATDTQYF - TRBJ2-3 TRBV7-3 16 TRBD2
TGTGCCAGCAGTGATAGGTGGCAGGCGATCAATCAGCCCCAGCATTTT CASSDRWQAINQPQHF - TRBJ1-5 TRBV6-1 16 -
TGTGCCAGCTATAAGAGGGGACAGCGGTATCCCCCATCGCCACATTCCCTATCCTACGAGCAGTACTTC CASYKRGQRYPPSPHSLSYEQYF once TRBJ2-7 TRBV9 23 TRBD1
TGTGCCAGCAGGTCAAGCATGAACACTGAAGCTTTCTTT CASRSSMNTEAFF - TRBJ1-1 TRBV27 13 -
TGCAGCTGGGGAGAGAACACTGAAGCTTTCTTT CSWGENTEAFF - TRBJ1-1 TRBV29-1 11 -
TGCGCCAGCAGCCTCCGGGGGGGATCGGGGGAGACCCAGTACTTC CASSLRGGSGETQYF few TRBJ2-5 TRBV5-1 15 TRBD2
TGCGCCAGCAGCTCCAGGGGTACCAACTATGGCTACACCTTC CASSSRGTNYGYTF few TRBJ1-2 TRBV5-1 14 -
TGTGCCAGCCGAACCGGGACAGGGCCGCCTTTCTTT CASRTGTGPPFF - TRBJ1-1 TRBV25-1 12 TRBD1
TGTGCCAGCACTAGCGGGATGAACACCGGGGAGCTGTTTTTT CASTSGMNTGELFF - TRBJ2-2 TRBV28 14 TRBD2
TGCGCCAGCAGCCGGAGGGGTAGCACTATTAAAGAGACCCAGTACTTC CASSRRGSTIKETQYF - TRBJ2-5 TRBV5-1 16 -
TGCAGTGCTAGTACCGAGTACAATGAGCAGTTCTTC CSASTEYNEQFF - TRBJ2-1 TRBV20-1 12 -
TGTGCCAGCAGTGAAGGGCCGGGGACTGAAGCTTTCTTT CASSEGPGTEAFF - TRBJ1-1 TRBV25-1 13 -
TGTGCCTGGATGGTAGGAGGCACAGATACGCAGTATTTT CAWMVGGTDTQYF - TRBJ2-3 TRBV30 13 -
TGTGCCAGCAGCCACGCGCCAAGGGCGGCGGGGGGCCCTGAGCAGTTCTTC CASSHAPRAAGGPEQFF once TRBJ2-1 TRBV3-1/TRBV3-2 17 TRBD2
TGTGCCAGCAGTGAAGGACAGCATGGCTACACCTTC CASSEGQHGYTF - TRBJ1-2 TRBV6-1 12 -
TGTGCCAGCAGTGGCGGGGGATTTGAAGCTTTCTTT CASSGGGFEAFF - TRBJ1-1 TRBV2 12 -
TGTGCCAGCAGCTTAGAGCTGGCAGGCACTGAAGCTTTCTTT CASSLELAGTEAFF - TRBJ1-1 TRBV11-2 14 -
TGTGCCAGCAACACGGACTATAGCAATCAGCCCCAGCATTTT CASNTDYSNQPQHF few TRBJ1-5 TRBV6-5 14 -
TGTGCCAGTAGTGCCATCGGAGGGGCCTCAGATACGCAGTATTTT CASSAIGGASDTQYF once TRBJ2-3 TRBV19 15 -
TGTGCCACCAGTGATGGTGCCCCGGGGGGGCCAGGGCCCTACAATGAGCAGTTCTTC CATSDGAPGGPGPYNEQFF - TRBJ2-1 TRBV24-1 19 TRBD2